Below are 10 T cell receptor beta chains sequenced from a single sample in a study of T cell repertoires in cytomegalovirus infection. No antigen has been identified for these receptors. TCRdb recomputed calls from the reads with MiXCR, one row per CDR3 protein. The sample consists of around 750,000 distinct CDR3 sequences, 30% to 35% of them appearing once. Source: cultured CD8+ T cells from PBMCs, taken from culture after CMV antigen stimulation. Receptors originate from a human donor in good health (CMV status not recorded). Some clones in this sample may be carry-over from other donors' samples.

This clonotype occurred a few times. The chain joins TRBV6-1 to TRBJ2-3, with D possibly being TRBD1 or TRBD2 (5 bases each). Germline values: CDR1 MNHNS, CDR2 SASEGT. The length of the CDR3 is 13 residues. V was pared by 10 bases and J by 2 bases, with 13 bases between. The CDR3 protein is CATHEGLTDTQYF. Here the CDR3 DNA reads TGTGCCACTCATGAGGGGCTCACAGATACGCAGTATTTT.

In its sample, this clonotype was seen a few times. J is TRBJ1-1 and V is TRBV9; D is unclear. CDR3 size: 15 residues. V dropped 4 bases and J dropped 1 base, with 14 bases sitting between them. Germline V lookup: CDR1 SGDLS, CDR2 YYNGEE. CDR3 residues: CASSPSGRRNTEAFF. DNA for the CDR3: TGTGCCAGCAGCCCCAGCGGGCGGAGGAACACTGAAGCTTTCTTT.

The chain combines TRBV5-4 with TRBJ2-7; 8 bases match TRBD1. Germline V gene lookup returns CDR1 SGHNT and CDR2 YYREEE (reference sequence). After removal of 0 bases from V and 3 bases from J, the junction contained 2 bases not matched to a gene. The CDR3 is 14 amino acids. The CDR3 bases are TGTGCCAGCAGCTTGGAGGGACAGGTCTACGAGCAGTACGTC. As protein: CASSLEGQVYEQYV.

Written as DNA, the CDR3 is TGTGCCAGCAGCCCAATGGTTTCTAGCGGGGGGAGAGATGAGCAGTTCTTC. Residues: CASSPMVSSGGRDEQFF. The genes are TRBV7-9 and TRBJ2-1; TRBD2 matches 11 bases. The CDR3 has 17 residues. The V and J ends lost 5 bases and 8 bases, in that order; junction bases with no gene match: 14. The germline CDR1 and CDR2 sequences are SEHNR and FQNEAQ (reference sequence).

The chain is built from TRBV6-2 or TRBV6-3 and TRBJ1-2, with 7 bases identical to TRBD1. The CDR3 is 13 amino acids. The trim removed 0 bases at V and 7 bases at J, leaving 2 bases unmatched. The germline V gene has CDR1 MNHEY and CDR2 SVGEGT. The CDR3 sequence is CASSYSTGIGYTF. The DNA for the CDR3 is TGTGCCAGCAGTTACTCGACAGGGATTGGCTACACCTTC.

The rearrangement joins TRBV27 to TRBJ1-5, with TRBD1 matching 9 bases. This CDR3 region has 17 residues. With V trimmed by 8 bases and J by 0 bases, 11 bases remained unmatched. The germline V gene encodes CDR1 MNHEY and CDR2 SMNVEV (reference sequence). CDR3 in amino acids: CASAVTGGDYSNQPQHF. CDR3 sequence (DNA): TGTGCCAGCGCGGTAACAGGGGGCGATTATAGCAATCAGCCCCAGCATTTT.

This clonotype was observed a handful of times. The chain employs TRBV7-9 and TRBJ2-3, with 8 bases fitting TRBD1. Germline loops: CDR1 SEHNR, CDR2 FQNEAQ (reference sequence). J gave up 3 bases and V 11 bases, and 7 bases lay outside the gene matches. The CDR3 contains 13 residues. The CDR3 DNA sequence: TGTGCCCGACAGGGGAAAGTGACAGATACGCAGTATTTT. Protein product: CARQGKVTDTQYF.

This clonotype came up a few times. This chain links TRBV4-2 with TRBJ1-5, with D hard to call. This CDR3 contains 13 residues. Germline V CDR1 and CDR2: LGHNA, YNFKEQ. The V and J ends lost 1 base and 10 bases respectively, with 11 bases between them. The CDR3 nucleotides are TGTGCCAGCAGCCAAGGGACCAGTATCCCCCAGCATTTT. Amino acid sequence: CASSQGTSIPQHF.

The chain couples TRBV2 to TRBJ2-5; either TRBD1 or TRBD2 may fit D (5 bases each). This CDR3 contains 14 residues. With 7 bases removed from V and 5 bases from J, the gap between germline ends came to 17 bases. Germline V gives CDR1 SNHLY, CDR2 FYNNEI. The DNA for the CDR3 is TGTGCCAGCAACAGACCCAGGGAGAGCGAGACCCAGTACTTC. Residues: CASNRPRESETQYF. Using reference TRBV2 and TRBJ2-5 for the parts outside the CDR3, the full variable domain is EPEVTQTPSHQVTQMGQEVILRCVPISNHLYFYWYRQILGQKVEFLVSFYNNEISEKSEIFDDQFSVERPDGSNFTLKIRSTKLEDSAMYFCASNRPRESETQYFGPGTRLLVL.

This clonotype was observed a few times. The chain carries TRBV12-3 or TRBV12-4 and TRBJ1-1; D remains ambiguous. V dropped 3 bases and J dropped 8 bases, with 13 bases sitting between them. This CDR3 is built from 13 residues. CDR3 amino acids: CASSFGQMREAFF. CDR3 sequence (DNA): TGTGCCAGCAGTTTTGGTCAAATGAGGGAAGCTTTCTTT.